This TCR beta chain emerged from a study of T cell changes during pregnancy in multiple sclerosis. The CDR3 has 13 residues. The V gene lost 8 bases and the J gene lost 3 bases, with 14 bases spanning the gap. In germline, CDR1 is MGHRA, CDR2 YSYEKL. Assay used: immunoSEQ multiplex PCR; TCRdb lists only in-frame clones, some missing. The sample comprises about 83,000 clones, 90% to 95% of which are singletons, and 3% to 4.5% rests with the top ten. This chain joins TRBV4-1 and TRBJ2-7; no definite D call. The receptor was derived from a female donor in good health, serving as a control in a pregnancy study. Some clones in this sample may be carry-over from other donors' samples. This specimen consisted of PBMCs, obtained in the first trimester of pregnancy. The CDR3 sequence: CASRPVGRYEQYF. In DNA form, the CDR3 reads TGCGCCAGCCGTCCAGTGGGCCGCTACGAGCAGTACTTC.